The 3 T cell receptor beta chains reported below all come from one sample, sequenced in a study of T cell clonotyping in hematopoietic cell transplantation. Repertoires were generated with immunoSEQ multiplex PCR, while TCRdb's copy carries only in-frame clones and drops some. Here the sample spans about 7,200 clones, 88% being singletons. Sequenced here: PBMCs, sampled 100 days after allogeneic stem cell transplant. The receptor source for this set is a male patient in his late teens or twenties who had an allogeneic stem cell transplant from a related donor, so the T cells may come from the graft donor. Some clones in this sample may be carry-over from other donors' samples.

By proportion, this clone is large. The chain is built from TRBV7-2 and TRBJ1-5, with 7 bases that match TRBD1. The CDR3 is 14 amino acids. Germline loops: CDR1 SGHTA, CDR2 FQGNSA. V shed 1 base and J 6 bases; nucleotides not matched to a gene: 3. CDR3 loop: CASSLDQGGQPQHF. Written as DNA, the CDR3 is TGTGCCAGCAGCTTAGACCAGGGGGGTCAGCCCCAGCATTTT.

This clone was seen once. The chain combines TRBV5-4 with TRBJ1-2; D is uncertain. Looked up from germline, CDR1 is SGHNT and CDR2 is YYREEE (reference sequence). The CDR3 covers 15 residues. V dropped 7 bases and J dropped 7 bases, with 23 bases sitting between them. CDR3 region: CASRRVLSGSPGYTF. In nucleotides, the CDR3 is TGTGCCAGCCGCCGAGTTCTCTCGGGGTCTCCTGGCTACACCTTC.

This clone has only one observation. CDR3 region: CASSTRGGRRAYEQYV. The CDR3 nucleotides read TGTGCCAGCAGCACGAGGGGGGGGCGAAGGGCCTACGAGCAGTACGTC. The rearrangement uses TRBV11-2 and TRBJ2-7; the D gene is possibly TRBD2 (7 bases). CDR1 is SGHAT and CDR2 is FQNNGV in the germline V gene. V was pared by 5 bases and J by 2 bases, with 19 bases between. This CDR3 has 16 amino acids.